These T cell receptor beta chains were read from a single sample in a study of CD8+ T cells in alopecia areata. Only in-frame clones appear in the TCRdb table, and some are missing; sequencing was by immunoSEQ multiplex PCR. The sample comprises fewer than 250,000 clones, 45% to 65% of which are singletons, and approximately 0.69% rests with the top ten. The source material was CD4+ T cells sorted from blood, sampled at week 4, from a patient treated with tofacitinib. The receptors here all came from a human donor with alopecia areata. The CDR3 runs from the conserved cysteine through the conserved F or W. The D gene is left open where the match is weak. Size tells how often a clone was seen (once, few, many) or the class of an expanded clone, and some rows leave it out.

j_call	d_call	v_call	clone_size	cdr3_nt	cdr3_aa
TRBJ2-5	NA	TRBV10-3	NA	TGTGCCATCAGTGAGCCGAATCAAGAGACCCAGTACTTC	CAISEPNQETQYF
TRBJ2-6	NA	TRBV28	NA	TGTGCCAGCAGCATAAGCTCTGGGGCCAACGTCCTGACTTTC	CASSISSGANVLTF
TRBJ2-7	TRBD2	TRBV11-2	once	TGTGCCAGCAGCTTCATACCCCCGGGACTAGCGGACTACGAGCAGTACTTC	CASSFIPPGLADYEQYF
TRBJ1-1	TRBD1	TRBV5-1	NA	TGCGCCAGCAGCTTGGAGGTACCAGGGGGGATGAACACTGAAGCTTTCTTT	CASSLEVPGGMNTEAFF
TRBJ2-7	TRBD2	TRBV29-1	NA	TGCAGCGTTGTTGGACCAGCGGGAGCTGAGCAGTACTTC	CSVVGPAGAEQYF
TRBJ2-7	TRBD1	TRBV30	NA	TGTGCCTGGAGTGTACTTCAGGGGGCGCGGGAGCAGTACTTC	CAWSVLQGAREQYF
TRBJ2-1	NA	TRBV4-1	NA	TGCGCCAGCAGCCAAGGGGGGACGGGACCTGAGCAGTTCTTC	CASSQGGTGPEQFF
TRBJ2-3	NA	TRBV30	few	TGTGCCTGGAATGTAGCGGCCACAGATACGCAGTATTTT	CAWNVAATDTQYF
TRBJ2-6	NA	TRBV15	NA	TGTGCCACCAGCAGAGAGCTTGGGGGGGCCGGGGCCAACGTCCTGACTTTC	CATSRELGGAGANVLTF
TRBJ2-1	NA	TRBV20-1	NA	TGCAGTGCTAGACCAGTAGATGAGCAGTTCTTC	CSARPVDEQFF
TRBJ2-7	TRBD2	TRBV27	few	TGTGCCAGCAGTATCTCTTTAGCGGGGGTGGCCGAGCAGTACTTC	CASSISLAGVAEQYF
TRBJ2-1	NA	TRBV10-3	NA	TGTGCCATCAGTGAGCGAACGGAAGCGGGGCAGTTCTTC	CAISERTEAGQFF
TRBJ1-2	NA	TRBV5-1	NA	TGCGCCAGCAGCTTGGAGGGAAAAGGCTACACCTTC	CASSLEGKGYTF
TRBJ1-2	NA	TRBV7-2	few	TGTGCCAGCAGCTTAGAGCGCCAGGGATTAGGCTACACCTTC	CASSLERQGLGYTF